The sequence of this T cell receptor (beta chain) was determined in a study of early T cells in non-severe SARS-CoV-2 infection. Study context: With bulk RNA from unsorted whole blood as input, sequencing yielded unpaired chains. Overall study findings and caveats: Lookups in VDJdb leaned toward anti-spike CD8 responses and missed private and CD4 specificities.

The TCR library protocol attached unique molecular identifiers to the individual cDNA molecules. TCRdb passed the 5' RACE reads through MiXCR, listing each CDR3 protein once. This table holds more than 35,000 distinct CDR3 sequences, 4.6% found once. As to this clonotype: Its specificity is unknown.

Germline V gives CDR1 DFQATT, CDR2 SNEGSKA (reference sequence). The CDR3 loop spans 15 amino acids. V lost 6 bases, J lost 1 base, and 18 bases lay in between. The sequence derives from an adult who was a healthcare worker with PCR-confirmed SARS-CoV-2 infection or an uninfected control (not recorded which). The gene calls are TRBV20-1 and TRBJ2-5; D possibly uses TRBD1 or TRBD2 (6 bases each). The sequenced sample was whole blood. CDR3 in DNA: TGCAGTGCCAGGGGCGGGCGGGGACGCCAAGAGACCCAGTACTTC. Translating it yields CSARGGRGRQETQYF.